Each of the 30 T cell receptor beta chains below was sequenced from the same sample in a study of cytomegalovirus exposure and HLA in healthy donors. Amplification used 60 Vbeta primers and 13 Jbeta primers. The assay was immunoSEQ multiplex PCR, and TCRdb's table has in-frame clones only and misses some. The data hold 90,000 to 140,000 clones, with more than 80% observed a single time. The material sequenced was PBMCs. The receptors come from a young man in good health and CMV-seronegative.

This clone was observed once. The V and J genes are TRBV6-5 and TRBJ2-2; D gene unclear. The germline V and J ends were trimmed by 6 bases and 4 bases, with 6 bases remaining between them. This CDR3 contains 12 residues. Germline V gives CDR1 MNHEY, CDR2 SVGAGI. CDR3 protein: CASSLSTGELFF. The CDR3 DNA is TGTGCCAGCAGCCTAAGCACCGGGGAGCTGTTTTTT.

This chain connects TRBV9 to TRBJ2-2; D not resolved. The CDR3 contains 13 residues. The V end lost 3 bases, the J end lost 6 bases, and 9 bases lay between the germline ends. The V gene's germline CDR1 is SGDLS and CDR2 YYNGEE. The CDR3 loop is CASSGDFPGELFF. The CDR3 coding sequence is TGTGCCAGCAGCGGCGACTTTCCCGGGGAGCTGTTTTTT.

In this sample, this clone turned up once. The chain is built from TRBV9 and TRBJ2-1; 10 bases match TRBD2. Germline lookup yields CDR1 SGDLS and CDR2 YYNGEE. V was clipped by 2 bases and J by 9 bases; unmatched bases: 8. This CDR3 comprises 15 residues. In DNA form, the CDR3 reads TGTGCCAGCAGCGTGCCCGGGAGCGGGAGGGTTGAGCAGTTCTTC. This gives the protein CASSVPGSGRVEQFF. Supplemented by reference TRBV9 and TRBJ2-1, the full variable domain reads DSGVTQTPKHLITATGQRVTLRCSPRSGDLSVYWYQQSLDQGLQFLIQYYNGEERAKGNILERFSAQQFPDLHSELNLSSLELGDSALYFCASSVPGSGRVEQFFGPGTRLTVL.

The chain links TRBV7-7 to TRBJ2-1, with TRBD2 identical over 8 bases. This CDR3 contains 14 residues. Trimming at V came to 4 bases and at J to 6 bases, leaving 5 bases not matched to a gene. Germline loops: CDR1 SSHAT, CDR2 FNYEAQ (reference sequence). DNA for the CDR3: TGTGCCAGCAGCTCTCAGCGGGAGTCCAATGAGCAGTTCTTC. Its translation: CASSSQRESNEQFF.

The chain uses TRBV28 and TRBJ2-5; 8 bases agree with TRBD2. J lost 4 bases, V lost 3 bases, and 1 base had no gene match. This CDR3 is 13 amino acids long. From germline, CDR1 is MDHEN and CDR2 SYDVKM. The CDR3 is CASSFGGGETQYF. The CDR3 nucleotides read TGTGCCAGCAGTTTCGGGGGGGGAGAGACCCAGTACTTC.

The CDR3 DNA is TGTGCCAGCAGCTTAGCGAGAGCCGGGACACCGTTCTTCTTT. Protein: CASSLARAGTPFFF. The chain employs TRBV7-7 and TRBJ1-1, with D perhaps TRBD1 (6 bases). In germline, CDR1 is SSHAT, CDR2 FNYEAQ (reference sequence). CDR3 length: 14 amino acids. The germline V and J ends were trimmed by 0 bases and 14 bases, with 19 bases remaining between them.

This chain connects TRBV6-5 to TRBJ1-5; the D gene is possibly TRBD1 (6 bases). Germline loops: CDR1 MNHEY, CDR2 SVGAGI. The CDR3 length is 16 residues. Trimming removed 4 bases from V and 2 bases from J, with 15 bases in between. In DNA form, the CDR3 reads TGTGCCAGCAGTTCCCTCACAGGGCACCGCAATCAGCCCCAGCATTTT. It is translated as CASSSLTGHRNQPQHF.

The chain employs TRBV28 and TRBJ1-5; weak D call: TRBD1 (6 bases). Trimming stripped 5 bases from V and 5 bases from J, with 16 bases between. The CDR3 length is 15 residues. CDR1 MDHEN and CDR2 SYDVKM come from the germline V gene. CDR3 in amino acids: CASSPALGADQPQHF. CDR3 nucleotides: TGTGCCAGCAGTCCCGCCCTGGGGGCGGATCAGCCCCAGCATTTT. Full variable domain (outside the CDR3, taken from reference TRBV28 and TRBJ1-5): DVKVTQSSRYLVKRTGEKVFLECVQDMDHENMFWYRQDPGLGLRLIYFSYDVKMKEKGDIPEGYSVSREKKERFSLILESASTNQTSMYLCASSPALGADQPQHFGDGTRLSIL.

The chain's CDR3 is CAIAPRDYRYEQYF. CDR3 nucleotide sequence: TGTGCCATCGCCCCCCGGGACTACCGATACGAGCAGTACTTC. The chain recombines TRBV10-3 with TRBJ2-7; 7 bases are shared with TRBD2. CDR1 and CDR2 (germline): ENHRY, SYGVKD. Unmatched junction bases numbered 11, after V lost 8 bases and J lost 4 bases. The CDR3 covers 14 residues.

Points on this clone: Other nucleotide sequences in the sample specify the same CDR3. In nucleotides, the CDR3 is TGCGCCAGCAGCTTGGTTAGCGGGGGAACACAGGAGACCCAGTACTTC. It encodes CASSLVSGGTQETQYF. The chain couples TRBV5-1 to TRBJ2-5; 9 bases match TRBD2. The V and J ends lost 0 bases and 5 bases, in that order; junction bases with no gene match: 8. Looked up from germline, CDR1 is SGHRS and CDR2 is YFSETQ. There are 16 residues in the CDR3.

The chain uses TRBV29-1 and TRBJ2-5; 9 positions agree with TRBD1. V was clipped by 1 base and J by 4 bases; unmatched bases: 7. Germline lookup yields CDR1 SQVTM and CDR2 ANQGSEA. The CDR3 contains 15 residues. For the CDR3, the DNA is TGCAGCGTTGAAGGAGGACAGGGGCCTCCAGAGACCCAGTACTTC. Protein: CSVEGGQGPPETQYF.

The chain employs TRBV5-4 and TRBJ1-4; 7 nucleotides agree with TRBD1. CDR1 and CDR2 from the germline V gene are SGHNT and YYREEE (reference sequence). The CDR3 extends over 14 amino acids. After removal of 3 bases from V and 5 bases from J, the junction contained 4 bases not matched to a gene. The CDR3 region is CASSSGQQNEKLFF. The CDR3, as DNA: TGTGCCAGCAGCTCGGGACAGCAAAATGAAAAACTGTTTTTT.

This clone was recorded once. The CDR3: CSVPGQSSYEQYF. In DNA form, the CDR3 reads TGCAGCGTTCCGGGACAGTCTTCCTACGAGCAGTACTTC. This chain links TRBV29-1 with TRBJ2-7; 7 bases align to TRBD1. The CDR3 totals 13 residues. Unmatched junction bases numbered 5, after V lost 5 bases and J lost 1 base. Germline CDR1 SQVTM, CDR2 ANQGSEA.

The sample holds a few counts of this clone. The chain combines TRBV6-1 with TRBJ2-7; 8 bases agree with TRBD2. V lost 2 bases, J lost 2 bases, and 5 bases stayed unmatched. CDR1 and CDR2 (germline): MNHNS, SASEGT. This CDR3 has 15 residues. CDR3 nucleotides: TGTGCCAGCAGTGAAATGGGCGGGGGGCCCTACGAGCAGTACTTC. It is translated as CASSEMGGGPYEQYF.

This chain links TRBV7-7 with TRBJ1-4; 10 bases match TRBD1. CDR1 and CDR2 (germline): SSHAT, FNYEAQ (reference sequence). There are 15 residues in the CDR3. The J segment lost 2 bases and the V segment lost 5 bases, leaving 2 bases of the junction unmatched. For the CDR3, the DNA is TGTGCCAGCAGCCAGACAGGGGGCACTAATGAAAAACTGTTTTTT. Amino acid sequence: CASSQTGGTNEKLFF. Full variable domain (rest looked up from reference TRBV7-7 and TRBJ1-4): GAGVSQSPRYKVTKRGQDVTLRCDPISSHATLYWYQQALGQGPEFLTYFNYEAQPDKSGLPSDRFSAERPEGSISTLTIQRTEQRDSAMYRCASSQTGGTNEKLFFGSGTQLSVL.

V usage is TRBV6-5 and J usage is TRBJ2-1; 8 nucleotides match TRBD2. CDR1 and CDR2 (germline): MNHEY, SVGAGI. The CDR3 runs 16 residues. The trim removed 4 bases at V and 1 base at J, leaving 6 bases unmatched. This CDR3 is CASSSRLASSYNEQFF. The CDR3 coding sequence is TGTGCCAGCAGTTCCCGACTAGCGAGTTCCTACAATGAGCAGTTCTTC.

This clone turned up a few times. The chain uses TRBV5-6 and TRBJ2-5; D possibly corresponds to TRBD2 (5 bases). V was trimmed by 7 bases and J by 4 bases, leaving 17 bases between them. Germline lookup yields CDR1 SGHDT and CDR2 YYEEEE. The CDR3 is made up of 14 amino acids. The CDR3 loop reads CASSVPLEGETQYF. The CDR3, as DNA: TGTGCCAGCTCGGTCCCACTAGAGGGAGAGACCCAGTACTTC.

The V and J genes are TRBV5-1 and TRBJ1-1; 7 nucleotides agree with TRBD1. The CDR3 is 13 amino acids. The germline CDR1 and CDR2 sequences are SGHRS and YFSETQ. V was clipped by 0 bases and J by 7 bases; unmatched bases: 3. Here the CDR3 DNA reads TGCGCCAGCAGCTTGGGAAGGGACAGTGAAGCTTTCTTT. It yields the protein CASSLGRDSEAFF.

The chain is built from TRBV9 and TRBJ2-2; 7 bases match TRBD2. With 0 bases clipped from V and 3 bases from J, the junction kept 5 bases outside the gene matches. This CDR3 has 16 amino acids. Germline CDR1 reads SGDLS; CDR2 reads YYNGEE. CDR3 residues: CASSVGGGRDTGELFF. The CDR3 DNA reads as TGTGCCAGCAGCGTAGGCGGGGGACGGGACACCGGGGAGCTGTTTTTT.

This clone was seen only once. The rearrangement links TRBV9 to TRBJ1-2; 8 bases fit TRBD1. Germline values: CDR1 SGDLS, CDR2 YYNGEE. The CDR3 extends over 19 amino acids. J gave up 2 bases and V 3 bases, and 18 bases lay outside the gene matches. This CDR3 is CASSAKTGAQNDSNYGYTF. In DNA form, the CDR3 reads TGTGCCAGCAGCGCCAAGACAGGGGCGCAAAACGACTCCAACTATGGCTACACCTTC.

The CDR3 nucleotides read TGTGCCAGCAGTAGGGAGGGGCTAAGGGAGACCCAGTACTTC. Translation gives CASSREGLRETQYF. The genes are TRBV6-4 and TRBJ2-5; 7 bases fit TRBD2. This CDR3 region has 14 residues. The germline CDR1 and CDR2 sequences are MRHNA and SNTAGT. V was clipped by 5 bases and J by 5 bases; unmatched bases: 8.

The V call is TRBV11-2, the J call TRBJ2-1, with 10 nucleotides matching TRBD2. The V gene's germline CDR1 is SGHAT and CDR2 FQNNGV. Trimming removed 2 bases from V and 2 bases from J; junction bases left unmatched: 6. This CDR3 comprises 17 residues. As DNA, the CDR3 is TGTGCCAGCAGCTTACAACTAGCGGGAAGGCCCTACAATGAGCAGTTCTTC. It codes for CASSLQLAGRPYNEQFF.

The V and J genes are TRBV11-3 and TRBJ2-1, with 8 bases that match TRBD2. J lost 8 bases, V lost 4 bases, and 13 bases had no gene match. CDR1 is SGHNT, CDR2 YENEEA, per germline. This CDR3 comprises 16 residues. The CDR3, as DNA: TGTGCCAGCAGCTCGGGACTAGAAGGGAGTTTGGATGAGCAGTTCTTC. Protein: CASSSGLEGSLDEQFF. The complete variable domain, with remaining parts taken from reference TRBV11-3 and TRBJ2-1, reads EAGVVQSPRYKIIEKKQPVAFWCNPISGHNTLYWYLQNLGQGPELLIRYENEEAVDDSQLPKDRFSAERLKGVDSTLKIQPAELGDSAVYLCASSSGLEGSLDEQFFGPGTRLTVL.

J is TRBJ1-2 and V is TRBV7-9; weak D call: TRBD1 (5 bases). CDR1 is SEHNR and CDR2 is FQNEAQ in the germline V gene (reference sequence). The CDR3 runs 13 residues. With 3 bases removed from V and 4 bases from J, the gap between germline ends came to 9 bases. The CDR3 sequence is CASSFRGFYGYTF. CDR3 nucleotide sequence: TGTGCCAGCAGCTTTAGGGGATTCTATGGCTACACCTTC.

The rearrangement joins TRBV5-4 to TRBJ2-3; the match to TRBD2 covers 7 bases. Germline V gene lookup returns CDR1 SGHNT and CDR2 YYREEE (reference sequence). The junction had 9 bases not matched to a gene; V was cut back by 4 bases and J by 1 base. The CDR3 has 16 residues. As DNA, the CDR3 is TGTGCCAGCAGCCTCGGACTAGACCGCGGCACAGATACGCAGTATTTT. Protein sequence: CASSLGLDRGTDTQYF.

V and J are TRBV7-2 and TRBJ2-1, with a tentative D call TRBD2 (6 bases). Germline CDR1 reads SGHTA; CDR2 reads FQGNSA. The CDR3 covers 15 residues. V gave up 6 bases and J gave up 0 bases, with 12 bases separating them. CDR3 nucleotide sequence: TGTGCCAGCAGGTTTAGCGGTGCCTCCTACAATGAGCAGTTCTTC. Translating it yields CASRFSGASYNEQFF.

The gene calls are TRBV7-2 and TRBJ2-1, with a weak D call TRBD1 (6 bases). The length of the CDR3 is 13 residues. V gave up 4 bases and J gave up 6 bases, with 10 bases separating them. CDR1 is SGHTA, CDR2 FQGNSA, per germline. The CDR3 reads CASSSGHLNEQFF. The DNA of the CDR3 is TGTGCCAGCAGCTCGGGACACCTCAATGAGCAGTTCTTC.

As DNA, the CDR3 is TGTGCCAGCAGCGTATCAAGCGGGAGGCCGAACACCGGGGAGCTGTTTTTT. It encodes CASSVSSGRPNTGELFF. The V and J genes are TRBV9 and TRBJ2-2, with 9 bases lining up with TRBD2. The CDR3 covers 17 residues. V lost 1 base to trimming and J lost 0 bases; unmatched junction nucleotides: 4. The germline V gene has CDR1 SGDLS and CDR2 YYNGEE.

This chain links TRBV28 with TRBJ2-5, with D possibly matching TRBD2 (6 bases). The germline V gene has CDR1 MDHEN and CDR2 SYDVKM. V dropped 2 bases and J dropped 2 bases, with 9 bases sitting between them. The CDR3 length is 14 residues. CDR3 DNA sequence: TGTGCCAGCAGTTTAGCAGGGAGGCAAGAGACCCAGTACTTC. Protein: CASSLAGRQETQYF.

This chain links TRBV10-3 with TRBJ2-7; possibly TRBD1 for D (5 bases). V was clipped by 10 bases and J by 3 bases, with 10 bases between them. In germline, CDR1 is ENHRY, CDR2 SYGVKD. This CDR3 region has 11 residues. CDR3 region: CASGHNYEQYF. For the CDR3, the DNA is TGTGCCAGCGGACATAACTACGAGCAGTACTTC.